The 10 T cell receptor beta chains reported below all come from one sample, sequenced in a study of blood T cell repertoires in COVID-19. Here immunoSEQ multiplex PCR was the method, and the copy in TCRdb shows in-frame clones only, minus some. The sample lists 270,000 or so clones, more than 65% occurring once. The sample comprised peripheral blood. Receptors were obtained from a woman aged 18-29 years with acute or convalescent COVID-19.

The V and J genes are TRBV10-3 and TRBJ2-7; TRBD1 agrees at 7 bases. There are 18 residues in the CDR3. Looked up from germline, CDR1 is ENHRY and CDR2 is SYGVKD. Unmatched junction bases numbered 13, after V lost 2 bases and J lost 0 bases. For the CDR3, the DNA is TGTGCCATCAGTGAGACTCGAGCCGGGACAGCCAACTCCTACGAGCAGTACTTC. Amino acid sequence: CAISETRAGTANSYEQYF.

This sequence joins TRBV5-4 and TRBJ1-2; 7 bases match TRBD1. The CDR3 has 13 residues. V dropped 0 bases and J dropped 11; count of bases not matched to a gene: 7. The germline V gene has CDR1 SGHNT and CDR2 YYREEE (reference sequence). The CDR3 nucleotides are TGTGCCAGCAGCTTGGATTGGGGACAGCCATACACCTTC. It encodes CASSLDWGQPYTF. The full variable domain, its missing parts supplied by reference TRBV5-4 and TRBJ1-2, is ETGVTQSPTHLIKTRGQQVTLRCSSQSGHNTVSWYQQALGQGPQFIFQYYREEENGRGNFPPRFSGLQFPNYSSELNVNALELDDSALYLCASSLDWGQPYTFGSGTRLTVV.

The V and J genes are TRBV10-3 and TRBJ2-3; D perhaps matches TRBD1 (5 bases). V shed 3 bases and J shed 0 bases, with 13 bases lying between them. The CDR3 length is 16 residues. CDR1 ENHRY and CDR2 SYGVKD come from the germline V gene. The CDR3 DNA reads TGTGCCATCAGTGACTTTAGGGGTGCTAGCACAGATACGCAGTATTTT. It translates to CAISDFRGASTDTQYF.

CDR3 residues: CASSFWGGNQPQHF. Written as DNA, the CDR3 is TGTGCCAGCAGCTTTTGGGGCGGGAACCAGCCCCAGCATTTT. The V and J genes are TRBV7-2 and TRBJ1-5, with D possibly TRBD1 on 5 matching bases. Germline V gene lookup returns CDR1 SGHTA and CDR2 FQGNSA. Trimming removed 3 bases at V and 7 bases at J, with 13 bases between. The CDR3 runs to 14 residues.

This clone was seen a single time. The chain links TRBV7-3 to TRBJ2-2, with a weak D call TRBD2 (5 bases). Per the germline V gene, CDR1 is SGHTA and CDR2 is FQGTGA. Trimming removed 7 bases from V and 4 bases from J, with 10 bases in between. The CDR3 sequence is 13 residues long. The CDR3 DNA reads as TGTGCCAGCACGTCAGGAGGCACCGGGGAGCTGTTTTTT. Amino acids: CASTSGGTGELFF.

This chain connects TRBV5-1 to TRBJ1-4, with D possibly being TRBD1 (6 bases). The germline gives CDR1 SGHRS, CDR2 YFSETQ. V lost 4 bases to trimming and J lost 5 bases, with 18 bases between them. The CDR3 covers 16 residues. This chain's CDR3 is CASSPGWTAENEKLFF. CDR3 sequence (DNA): TGCGCCAGCAGCCCGGGCTGGACAGCAGAAAATGAAAAACTGTTTTTT.

This clone was seen a handful of times. This rearrangement joins TRBV3-1 (or the pseudogene TRBV3-2) to TRBJ2-7; D not resolved. Germline values: CDR1 LGHDT, CDR2 YNNKEL (reference sequence). The CDR3 has 14 amino acids. Between the trimmed V and J ends, which lost 1 base and 7 bases, there was a span of 14 bases. The CDR3 spells CASSQVRGFGEQYF. In DNA, the CDR3 is TGTGCCAGCAGCCAAGTACGAGGATTCGGTGAGCAGTACTTC.

This clone was detected only once. This chain connects TRBV4-2 to TRBJ1-2; no clear D gene. Trimming left V 3 bases short and J 2 bases short, with 7 bases between. The CDR3 sequence is 13 residues long. CDR1 and CDR2 (germline): LGHNA, YNFKEQ. CDR3 protein: CASSHEQNYGYTF. CDR3 coding DNA: TGTGCCAGCAGCCATGAACAGAACTATGGCTACACCTTC.

This rearrangement joins TRBV14 to TRBJ2-2, with unresolved D. The CDR3 is made up of 13 amino acids. Germline V lookup: CDR1 SGHDN, CDR2 FVKESK. Deletions cut 1 base from V and 7 bases from J, with 7 bases between. The CDR3 sequence: CASSQVVGGELFF. CDR3 DNA: TGTGCCAGCAGCCAAGTCGTCGGCGGGGAGCTGTTTTTT.

This chain connects TRBV18 to TRBJ2-3, with 9 bases lining up with TRBD2. The CDR3 runs to 16 residues. CDR1 KGHSH and CDR2 LQKENI come from the germline V gene. The junction had 9 bases not matched to a gene; V was cut back by 6 bases and J by 2 bases. CDR3 region: CASSPLAGAPTDTQYF. CDR3 DNA: TGTGCCAGCTCTCCTTTAGCGGGAGCCCCCACAGATACGCAGTATTTT. The full variable domain, completed using reference TRBV18 and TRBJ2-3, is NAGVMQNPRHLVRRRGQEARLRCSPMKGHSHVYWYRQLPEEGLKFMVYLQKENIIDESGMPKERFSAEFPKEGPSILRIQQVVRGDSAAYFCASSPLAGAPTDTQYFGPGTRLTVL.